This section outlines one T cell receptor (beta chain) sequence together with its context. The antigen this receptor binds is unknown. No quality values exist for individual bases; no much larger clone is one base distant. The sample belongs to a study of cytomegalovirus exposure and HLA in healthy donors (dated by TCRdb to about 2017). Describing the broader study: In an earlier analysis of roughly 500 of the donors, 276 Gb of sequence data and 95 million to 130 million unique TCR beta sequences from roughly 200 million T cells were reported. To predict cytomegalovirus infection status, the study brought together high-throughput TCR immunosequencing, statistical association of individual TCRs with disease status, and machine learning. A later analysis re-examined previously published TCR beta repertoires from over 500 donors and added high-resolution HLA genotyping to investigate patterns of TCR occurrence. Class I and class II HLA loci were covered by the typing at four-digit resolution. Typing coverage varied by locus: roughly 620-630 donors for A, B, C, DRB1 and DQB1; roughly 560 for DQA1; more than 600 for DPA1; around 490 for DPB1. All discovery cohort repertoires had been generated on a single sequencing platform. The study profiled the T cell repertoires of 666 subjects by immunosequencing and related them to cytomegalovirus serostatus. Rather than drawing on any new phenotypic data, the later analysis identified candidate immune exposures from TCR beta sequences and the way those sequences occurred across donors. Among about 390 genotyped donors of the cohort, an average of approximately 240,000 unique TCR beta nucleotide sequences were sequenced per donor, approximately 20% of them non-productive. Along with the roughly 700-subject first cohort, a separate validation cohort of 120 different subjects was used. An earlier analysis of roughly 600 of the donors used high-throughput TCR beta sequencing to judge whether each TCR beta V gene segment behaved as functional or pseudogenic. The study aimed to test whether signatures of past pathogen exposure could be identified by cataloging public T cell receptors. Donor age, sex, ethnicity and CMV serostatus were compiled together with the repertoire data. A later genetic analysis took genome-wide SNP genotypes for about three fifths of the 666 donors and used that subset as a discovery cohort. An early release that covered about 600 HLA-typed donors contained approximately 300 gigabases of sequencing data and roughly 84 million unique TCR sequences. Several DR-DQ haplotypes were handled as single units for association and clustering because linkage in the cohort was strong. Of the 300 to 500 genotyped donors, approximately 80% were placed in the genetic ancestry cluster associated with self-reported Caucasian donors.

Overall study outcomes, separate from this receptor: The study listed 164 TCR beta chains as associated with cytomegalovirus. According to a later genetic analysis, donors in an Asian-associated ancestry cluster had fewer N-insertions in productive TCRs than the roughly 670-donor mean. In a later analysis, TCR association rates were found to vary across HLA loci, with the most associated TCRs seen for DRB1 alleles and the fewest for HLA-C alleles. The only immune exposure information available for the cohort was CMV serostatus. According to a later analysis, parvovirus B19, influenza, CMV and Epstein-Barr virus appeared linked to several top co-occurrence clusters. Linkage disequilibrium might explain the correlated functional status among segregating V segments, but an unknown experimental factor could not be ruled out. In vitro tests confirmed that a few of the cytomegalovirus-associated TCR beta chains recognize cytomegalovirus antigens. In both the original and validation cohorts, the classifier was reported to diagnose cytomegalovirus status with high specificity and sensitivity. Assigning TCR associations to individual alleles was difficult when HLA alleles, especially DR and DQ, strongly co-occurred. In a later analysis, most CMV-associated TCR beta chains were found to appear HLA-restricted, with HLA associations seemingly driven largely by CMV exposure. A cluster of highly shared sequence variants was judged likely to be a technical artifact of the sequencing pipeline. Most TCR sequences were seen in very few donors, while some public TCRs were found in many individuals. Some IMGT-functional V segments, including TRBV6-2 and TRBV6-3, could not be distinguished by the 87-base-pair reads and were therefore excluded. In an earlier analysis of 500 to 650 of the donors, most TCR beta V segments appeared in productive rearrangements about 87% or about 30% of the time, broadly matching IMGT annotations. V-gene and J-gene trimming of TCR beta chains was associated with a missense DCLRE1C variant in a later genetic analysis, and the association was replicated in an independent cohort. At a false discovery rate of 0.05, a later analysis linked around 17,000 TCR beta sequences to specific HLA alleles. Because HLA typing was unavailable for some donors at each locus, only the typed subset was used in association tests. A later analysis found that HLA-associated TCR beta chains were more clonally expanded and had lower generation probabilities than equally common non-associated chains. It was suggested by the authors that the approach could potentially be generalized to other disease states and immunological phenotypes. Presence/absence analyses assumed roughly uniform sequencing depth across donors, an assumption that may not hold. About 17 rarely observed V segments, including chromosome 9 orphons, were excluded from the earlier analysis of several hundred of the donors because counts were too low. This cohort had only TCR beta chains sequenced, and the lack of alpha or paired-chain data limited which features could be detected. A further reported finding was that TCR beta sequences accurately predicted the HLA-A and HLA-B alleles for most subjects in the first cohort.

In total, just over 650 healthy bone marrow donors made up the cohort. Cohort members were all nominally healthy when sampled, although unrecorded immune exposures were likely present. The donor was CMV seropositive and belonged to the group of some 290 seropositive cohort members. A peripheral blood sample was collected from each donor, and TCR beta sequencing was performed on peripheral blood mononuclear cells. Genomic DNA extraction from the blood cell samples was performed with the Qiagen DNeasy Blood Extraction Kit. From V the trimming removes 3 bases and from J it removes 0 bases, while the gene matches leave 14 bases of the junction unaccounted for. The germline V gene encodes CDR1 MNHNS and CDR2 SASEGT. From cysteine to phenylalanine, the CDR3 is 19 amino acids long. Solely the CDR3 DNA is kept, with 57 bases framed from the first base. Library preparation was by the immunoSEQ multiplex PCR assay. A mixture of 60 forward primers for TCR Vbeta segments and 13 reverse primers for TCR Jbeta segments was used in the multiplex PCR. A multiplex PCR assay on genomic DNA amplified the CDR3 region of rearranged TCR beta genes. The amplified TCR beta libraries were sequenced on the Illumina HiSeq System as 87-base-pair reads. Under the source paper's analysis protocol: In a later analysis, tens of millions of unique TCR beta chains were counted across the 666 repertoires, and approximately 11 million of these chains were shared by at least two donors. Raw reads were error-corrected and collapsed into unique sequences by a nearest-neighbor algorithm in which closely related sequences were merged to remove PCR and sequencing errors. V, D and J gene segments were assigned by aligning CDR3 sequences to IMGT reference sequences. For a sequence to be retained, a match of at least six nucleotides to both a V gene segment and a J gene segment was required. Rearrangements were classified as productive when the CDR3 lacked stop codons and remained in frame with V and J, and all other rearrangements were classified as non-productive. Following IMGT convention, CDR3 was defined as the stretch from the second conserved V-encoded cysteine up to the conserved J-encoded phenylalanine. Sequences without an unambiguous match to a single V gene segment were excluded from the earlier analysis of 587 of the donors. An earlier analysis of 500 to 700 of the donors classified V segments as functional when productive rearrangements were above 56.7% and as segregating when the standard deviation between donors was above 5%. To diagnose cytomegalovirus status from the catalog of TCR beta chain sequences, a statistical classification framework was built. A later analysis assigned V and J genes by comparing TCR nucleotide sequences with IMGT/GENE-DB human TR gene sequences. Using the TCRdist pipeline, a later analysis assigned CDR3 sequences along with most-parsimonious VDJ recombination scenarios. In a later analysis, each TCR beta chain was defined by its CDR3 amino acid sequence together with its V-gene family, and reads lacking a unique V-gene family were excluded. As a way to deal with suspected cross-contamination and a sequencing artifact, a later analysis dropped roughly 620 nucleotide sequences that were highly shared and had low generation probability. A later analysis calculated a clonal expansion index for each public chain from normalized within-repertoire ranks of inferred template counts. In a later analysis, generation probabilities were computed using a VDJ recombination model fitted to out-of-frame rearrangements, and the results were checked against IGoR. Hypergeometric tests were used in a later analysis to score TCR-TCR, TCR-HLA and TCR-CMV co-occurrence, with a repertoire-size bias correction applied to the TCR pairs. In a later analysis, false discovery rates were estimated by permuting HLA or CMV assignments 20 times. In a later analysis, co-occurring TCRs were grouped using DBSCAN, and TCRdist sequence similarity was added for clustering within HLA-allele-positive subsets. Repertoires with fewer than 30,000 or more than 120,000 public chains, plus five repertoires with anomalous nucleotide sharing, were excluded from co-occurrence clustering. As stored in TCRdb, this immuneACCESS dataset retains in-frame rearrangements with V and J assigned. A fraction of the clones does not appear; measured against another copy, unresolved V genes explain less than half of the discrepancy, and the remainder lacks a known reason. V and J calls and clone size come straight from that table; D and trimming were deduced from the DNA. Present in this sample are about 50,000 clones, 77% of which were seen just once. The leading ten clones occupy 2.5% to 3% of the sample.

The sample was PBMCs. The TCR sequence derives from a woman aged 40 to 50 in good health and CMV-seropositive. In this chain, TRBV6-1 is recombined with TRBJ1-3, and 7 junction bases match TRBD1. The nucleotides are TGTGCCAGCAGTGACCCTGGGACAGCCCCTTTACTCTCTGGAAACACCATATATTTT. Its translation is CASSDPGTAPLLSGNTIYF.